Listed below are T cell receptor beta chains from one sample, sequenced in a study of read filtering for tumor transcriptome and immune sequencing. A single record per CDR3 protein comes from TCRdb applying MiXCR to the reads. The profile shows 100,000 to 150,000 distinct CDR3 sequences, 10% to 15% of them singletons. The sequenced material came from a population of CD138-negative cells sorted from bone marrow. These receptors originate from a donor at least 40 years old with multiple myeloma. Each CDR3 is given with its conserved first and last residue. Fields, in order: CDR3 length, D gene, J gene, V gene, clone size, CDR3 DNA, CDR3 protein. The D gene is left open where the match is weak. Not all rows give a size; the values are once, few, many and, for expanded clones, a class.

19,TRBD2,TRBJ2-3,TRBV5-6,many,TGTGCCAGCAGCTGGGGGACTAGCGGAAACCCACACTATGGAGATACGCAGTATTTT,CASSWGTSGNPHYGDTQYF
15,TRBD2,TRBJ2-7,TRBV2,.,TGTGCCAGCAGTGATCCGGGAGGACTTGTTTACGAGCGGTACTTC,CASSDPGGLVYERYF
14,.,TRBJ2-1,TRBV29-1,many,TGCAGCGTTGAGACCCCCCGCTCCTACAATGAGCAGTTCTTC,CSVETPRSYNEQFF
15,.,TRBJ2-7,TRBV19,few,TGTGCCAGTAGTCAAGACAATTGGGGCTCCTACGAGCAGTACTTC,CASSQDNWGSYEQYF
15,.,TRBJ2-2,TRBV7-2,many,TGTGCCAGCAGTTTCCCTGGGGGAGGAACCGGGGAGCTGTTTTTT,CASSFPGGGTGELFF
15,TRBD1,TRBJ2-3,TRBV29-1,few,TGCAGCGCCGATGACCGGGACAGTAATATGGATACGCGGTATTTT,CSADDRDSNMDTRYF
15,.,TRBJ2-1,TRBV24-1,many,TGTGCCACCAGCCCTCCGGTGGTAGGTAGCGATGAGCAGTTCTTC,CATSPPVVGSDEQFF
13,TRBD1,TRBJ2-2,TRBV5-1,many,TGCGCCAGCAGCCTTGGACAGGGCGGGGAGCTGTTTTTT,CASSLGQGGELFF
13,.,TRBJ2-4,TRBV4-1,few,TGCGCCAGCAGCCAAGAACTGGCAAGCATTCAGTACTTC,CASSQELASIQYF
14,TRBD1,TRBJ1-4,TRBV6-1,many,TGTGCCAGCAGTGAAGGCAGGGACAGTGAAAAACTGTTTTTT,CASSEGRDSEKLFF
14,TRBD2,TRBJ2-1,TRBV11-3,.,TGTGCCAGCAGCCGAGGACTAGCCGGCGATGAGCAGTTCTTC,CASSRGLAGDEQFF
17,.,TRBJ1-1,TRBV4-1,many,TGCGCCAGCAGCCGGAGGGGCGCGTTCGGTTCGGACACTGAAGCTTTCTTT,CASSRRGAFGSDTEAFF
13,TRBD2,TRBJ2-1,TRBV20-1,many,TGCAGTGCCACCGGGACTAGCGCTATCGAGCAGTTCTTC,CSATGTSAIEQFF
16,.,TRBJ1-3,TRBV12-3/TRBV12-4,few,TGTGCCAGCAGTCTCCTCCGGACAGTCTCTGGAAACACCATATATTTT,CASSLLRTVSGNTIYF
16,TRBD2,TRBJ2-2,TRBV7-6,many,TGTGCCAGCAGCTTACGACTAGCGGACGACACCGGGGAGCTGTTTTTT,CASSLRLADDTGELFF
16,TRBD2,TRBJ2-3,TRBV20-1,few,TGCAGTGCCGGTCGGACTAGCGGGGGGAGCACAGATACGCAGTATTTT,CSAGRTSGGSTDTQYF
14,TRBD1,TRBJ2-1,TRBV10-3,many,TGTGCCATCGAACCGGGACAGGGTTACAATGAGCAGTTCTTC,CAIEPGQGYNEQFF
14,.,TRBJ2-7,TRBV12-3/TRBV12-4,many,TGTGCCAGCGCCAACAGGGTCCCTGTTTACGAGCAGTACTTC,CASANRVPVYEQYF
13,.,TRBJ2-7,TRBV5-1,.,TGCGCCAGCAGCTTGGTTGGGGGCGGCGAGCAGTACTTC,CASSLVGGGEQYF
11,.,TRBJ2-7,TRBV30,many,TGTGCCTCTGGAGGGGTAGGCGAGCAGTACTTC,CASGGVGEQYF
17,.,TRBJ2-3,TRBV7-8,many,TGTGCCAGCAGCCCGCGGGACTCTCGATCGGGCACAGATACGCAGTATTTT,CASSPRDSRSGTDTQYF
13,TRBD1,TRBJ1-5,TRBV30,many,TGTGCCTGTGACAGACAGGGTGTTCAGCCCCAGCATTTT,CACDRQGVQPQHF
14,.,TRBJ2-6,TRBV10-3,many,TGTGCCATCAGACAGGGCGCCGGGGCCAACGTCCTGACTTTC,CAIRQGAGANVLTF
16,.,TRBJ2-1,TRBV18,many,TGTGCCAGCTCACCGAGATCTCATGGGGGGTACAATGAGCAGTTCTTC,CASSPRSHGGYNEQFF
15,.,TRBJ1-1,TRBV7-9,many,TGTGCCAGCAGCTCGGCGGGACGGGCGAACACTGAAGCTTTCTTT,CASSSAGRANTEAFF
11,.,TRBJ2-1,TRBV29-1,many,TGCAGCGTTGAGGAGACTAATGAGCAGTTCTTC,CSVEETNEQFF
13,.,TRBJ1-4,TRBV27,many,TGTGCCAGCAGTTTTCAGCCGAATGAAAAACTGTTTTTT,CASSFQPNEKLFF
15,TRBD1,TRBJ2-1,TRBV2,few,TGTGCCAGCAGCGCCGGGACAGGGGGCTATAATGAGCAGTTCTTC,CASSAGTGGYNEQFF
12,TRBD1,TRBJ2-7,TRBV28,many,TGTGCCAGCAGAGAACAGGGGTACGAGCAGTACTTC,CASREQGYEQYF
15,TRBD2,TRBJ2-7,TRBV6-2/TRBV6-3,few,TGTGCCAGCAGTTTTAGCGGGACTCACTCCTACGAGCAGTACTTC,CASSFSGTHSYEQYF
14,.,TRBJ2-6,TRBV29-1,many,TGCAGCGTTGATATTGGGTCTGGGGCCAACGTCCTGACTTTC,CSVDIGSGANVLTF
13,.,TRBJ1-1,TRBV7-2,many,TGTGCCAGCAGCACTTCCCGCGACACTGAAGCTTTCTTT,CASSTSRDTEAFF
14,.,TRBJ2-2,TRBV7-9,many,TGTGCCAGCAGCGCCGACAGCCCAACCGGGGAGCTGTTTTTT,CASSADSPTGELFF
16,TRBD2,TRBJ2-1,TRBV7-7,many,TGTGCTAGCAGCTTAAAGCGGGGGAGCTCCTACAATGAGCAGTTCTTC,CASSLKRGSSYNEQFF
13,.,TRBJ1-2,TRBV28,many,TGTGCCAGCAGGACAGTACAACACTATGGCTACACCTTC,CASRTVQHYGYTF
15,TRBD1,TRBJ1-2,TRBV5-1,many,TGCGCCAGCAGAGAGGCGGGGACAGGGGTACACGGCTACACCTTC,CASREAGTGVHGYTF
12,.,TRBJ2-5,TRBV29-1,many,TGCAGCGTTATAACAATAGGAGAGACCCAGTACTTC,CSVITIGETQYF
15,.,TRBJ2-2,TRBV7-2,many,TGTGCCAGCAGCCCCCAGCGGTTTTACACCGGGGAGCTGTTTTTT,CASSPQRFYTGELFF
16,TRBD1,TRBJ2-3,TRBV13,many,TGTGCCAGCAGCTTAGGCCGGGACAGGGTTTCAGATACGCAGTATTTT,CASSLGRDRVSDTQYF
14,TRBD1,TRBJ2-1,TRBV28,many,TGTGCCAGCAGGACAGGGGGGTTTGGGAATGAGCAGTTCTTC,CASRTGGFGNEQFF